This is a list of T cell receptor beta chains from one sample in a study of shared clonotypes between healthy human individuals. Some clones are missing from TCRdb's copy, which holds only in-frame ones; the method was immunoSEQ multiplex PCR. The sample yields a few million clones, around nine tenths seen once. Sequenced material: naive CD4+ T cells sorted from blood. These receptors originate from a man younger than 35 in good health. The CDR3 runs from the conserved cysteine through the conserved F or W. A D gene is named only where the DNA matches it firmly. Not all rows give a size; the values are once, few, many and, for expanded clones, a class.

.	TRBJ2-3	.	TRBV2	TGTGCCAGCAGAGTGTGGGAGATCGGCACAGATACGCAGTATTTT	CASRVWEIGTDTQYF
TRBD1	TRBJ1-2	.	TRBV19	TGTGCCAGCGGACAGGGCTATGGCTACACCTTC	CASGQGYGYTF
.	TRBJ2-6	.	TRBV21-1	TGTGCCAGCAAAAAAAGAGGCGGCCTACGGGTCCTAGGTTTC	CASKKRGGLRVLGF
TRBD2	TRBJ2-5	.	TRBV6-6	TGTGCCAGCCGCGCTAGCCGACTAGCGGAACAAGAGACCCAGTACTTC	CASRASRLAEQETQYF
.	TRBJ1-4	once	TRBV6-1	TGTGCCAGCAGTGAAGGGGGCGCAACTAATGAAAAACTGTTTTTT	CASSEGGATNEKLFF
.	TRBJ2-7	.	TRBV5-4	TGTGCCAGCAGCCGTCAGGGACTCCTCTCCTACGAGCAGTACTTC	CASSRQGLLSYEQYF
.	TRBJ2-5	.	TRBV25-1	TGTGCCAGCACGTTCGGAGAGACCCAGTACTTC	CASTFGETQYF
TRBD1	TRBJ1-4	.	TRBV4-2	TGTGCCAGCAGCGCCCGGGACAGGGGTGAAAAACTGTTTTTT	CASSARDRGEKLFF
.	TRBJ2-3	.	TRBV7-8	TGTGCCAGCAGCTTAGGTTACACAGATACGCAGTATTTT	CASSLGYTDTQYF
TRBD2	TRBJ2-1	.	TRBV30	TGTGCCTGGAGTACGGCTAGCGGCTCCTACAATGAGCAGTTCTTC	CAWSTASGSYNEQFF
.	TRBJ2-3	.	TRBV4-1	TGCGCCAGCAGCCTTTCAGGACGGGAAGATACGCAGTATTTT	CASSLSGREDTQYF
TRBD1	TRBJ1-3	.	TRBV9	TGTGCCAGCAGCAGGGGACAGATATACTCTGGAAACACCATATATTTT	CASSRGQIYSGNTIYF
TRBD2	TRBJ2-7	once	TRBV4-3	TGCGCCAGCAGCCACGGGACTAGTGACCTAGACGAGCAGTACTTC	CASSHGTSDLDEQYF
.	TRBJ2-4	.	TRBV6-5	TGTGCCACCACCCGGGGTCCCAAAAACATTCAGTACTTC	CATTRGPKNIQYF
TRBD1	TRBJ2-2	.	TRBV11-2	TGTGCCAGCAGCCGTATAGGGACAGCCAACACCGGGGAGCTGTTTTTT	CASSRIGTANTGELFF
TRBD1	TRBJ2-3	.	TRBV5-4	TGTGCCAGCAGCCAACAGGGGGCATCAGATACGCAGTATTTT	CASSQQGASDTQYF
.	TRBJ1-4	.	TRBV30	TGTGCCTGGAGTAGCCAGGACCGCGAAAAACTGTTTTTT	CAWSSQDREKLFF
TRBD1	TRBJ1-4	.	TRBV18	TGTGCCAGCTCACCGGACAGGGGGCTCATTGGAAAACTGTTTTTT	CASSPDRGLIGKLFF
TRBD1	TRBJ1-1	.	TRBV18	TGTGCCAGCTCACCTCGCGACAGGGGGAAAATGAACACTGAAGCTTTCTTT	CASSPRDRGKMNTEAFF
TRBD1	TRBJ2-1	.	TRBV10-3	TGTGCCATCAGTGAGTGGGGGACAGGGGTCTACAATGAGCAGTTCTTC	CAISEWGTGVYNEQFF
.	TRBJ1-1	.	TRBV6-1	TGTGCCAGCAGTGATTTCGACATTGCAGCTTTCTTT	CASSDFDIAAFF
TRBD2	TRBJ2-3	.	TRBV28	TGTGCCAGCAGTTCCTCCATCGGGAGGGCCACAGATACGCAGTATTTT	CASSSSIGRATDTQYF
TRBD1	TRBJ2-7	.	TRBV13	TGTGCCAGCAGCGGAGGGACAGGAGCCCTTTACGAGCAGTACTTC	CASSGGTGALYEQYF
TRBD2	TRBJ2-5	.	TRBV4-1	TGCGCCAGCAGCCAAGTCCCAGCGGGGGGTACCCAAGAGACCCAGTACTTC	CASSQVPAGGTQETQYF
TRBD1	TRBJ1-1	.	TRBV10-3	TGTGCCATCAGTGAGTCGCGGACAGGTTTCGCCACTGAAGCTTTCTTT	CAISESRTGFATEAFF
.	TRBJ1-1	.	TRBV6-5	TGTGCCAGCAGTCAGTCCCTCGGGGGTCAGGGTGAAGCTTTCTTT	CASSQSLGGQGEAFF
TRBD2	TRBJ2-1	.	TRBV18	TGTGCCAGCTCACCACCCCGCGGGACTAGCGGGGCTCTCAATGAGCAGTTCTTC	CASSPPRGTSGALNEQFF
.	TRBJ1-5	.	TRBV4-3	TGCGCCAGCAGCCCGGACGCAGATTCCAATCAGCCCCAGCATTTT	CASSPDADSNQPQHF
TRBD2	TRBJ2-2	.	TRBV6-5	TGTGCCAGCAGTTTCAGCGGGGGGGCGGGCACCGGGGAGCTGTTTTTT	CASSFSGGAGTGELFF
TRBD1	TRBJ2-5	.	TRBV5-8	TGTGCCAGCAGCCCCATAGGACAGGGGTTAACCGAGACCCAGTACTTC	CASSPIGQGLTETQYF
.	TRBJ2-1	.	TRBV5-1	TGCGCCAGCAGCCCTCCCCCGGGTCCGGGGGCGAATGAGCAGTTCTTC	CASSPPPGPGANEQFF
TRBD1	TRBJ2-3	.	TRBV5-6	TGTGCCAGCAGCTTTAATGGCAGGGGGCGAACTAGCACAGATACGCAGTATTTT	CASSFNGRGRTSTDTQYF
TRBD1	TRBJ2-7	.	TRBV5-8	TGTGCCAGCAGTTTGACAGGGGGCATAGTTAGGGAGCAGTACTTC	CASSLTGGIVREQYF
.	TRBJ2-1	.	TRBV9	TGTGCCAGCAGCCGTGGAGGCGAGGGGTATTACAATGAGCAGTTCTTC	CASSRGGEGYYNEQFF
TRBD1	TRBJ1-2	.	TRBV29-1	TGCAGCGTTGTCGACAGGGCTCATACTTTTGGCTACACCTTC	CSVVDRAHTFGYTF
.	TRBJ2-3	.	TRBV18	TGTGCCAGCTCACCAGCCACAGATACGCAGTATTTT	CASSPATDTQYF
.	TRBJ2-1	once	TRBV14	TGTGCCAGCAGCCATCTCTACCCGGCTGAGCAGTTCTTC	CASSHLYPAEQFF
TRBD1	TRBJ1-6	.	TRBV13	TGTGCCAGCAGCTCACAGGGGGCCTATAATTCACCCCTCCACTTT	CASSSQGAYNSPLHF
TRBD2	TRBJ2-3	.	TRBV10-1	TGCGCCAGCAGTGAGTCGAGACTAGCGGGAGGGCTAGGAGATACGCAGTATTTT	CASSESRLAGGLGDTQYF